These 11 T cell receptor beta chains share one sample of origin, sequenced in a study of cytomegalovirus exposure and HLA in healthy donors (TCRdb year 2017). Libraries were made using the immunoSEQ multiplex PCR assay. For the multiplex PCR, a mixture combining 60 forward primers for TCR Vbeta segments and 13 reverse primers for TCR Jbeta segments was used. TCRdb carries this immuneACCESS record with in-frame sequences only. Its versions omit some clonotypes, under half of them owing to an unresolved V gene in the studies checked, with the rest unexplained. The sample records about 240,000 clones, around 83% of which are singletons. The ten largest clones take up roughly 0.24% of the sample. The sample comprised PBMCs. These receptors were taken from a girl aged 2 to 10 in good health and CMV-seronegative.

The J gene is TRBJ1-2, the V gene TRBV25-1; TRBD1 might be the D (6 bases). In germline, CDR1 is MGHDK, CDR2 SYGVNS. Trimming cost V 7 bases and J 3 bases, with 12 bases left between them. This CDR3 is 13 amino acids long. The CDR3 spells CASTRPGDYGYTF. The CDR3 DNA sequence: TGTGCCAGCACCCGACCAGGGGACTATGGCTACACCTTC.

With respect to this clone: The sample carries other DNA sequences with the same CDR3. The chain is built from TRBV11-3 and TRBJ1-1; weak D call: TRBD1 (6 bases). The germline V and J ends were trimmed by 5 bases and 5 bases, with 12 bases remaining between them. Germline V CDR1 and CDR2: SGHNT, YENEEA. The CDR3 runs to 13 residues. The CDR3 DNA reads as TGTGCCAGCAGCCGCACAGGGATTACTGAAGCTTTCTTT. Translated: CASSRTGITEAFF.

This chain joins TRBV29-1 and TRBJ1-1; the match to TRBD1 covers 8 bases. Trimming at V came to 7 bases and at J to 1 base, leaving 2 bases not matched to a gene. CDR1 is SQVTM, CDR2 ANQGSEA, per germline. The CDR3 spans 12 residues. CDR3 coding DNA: TGCAGCGGAACAGGGGGGAACACTGAAGCTTTCTTT. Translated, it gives CSGTGGNTEAFF.

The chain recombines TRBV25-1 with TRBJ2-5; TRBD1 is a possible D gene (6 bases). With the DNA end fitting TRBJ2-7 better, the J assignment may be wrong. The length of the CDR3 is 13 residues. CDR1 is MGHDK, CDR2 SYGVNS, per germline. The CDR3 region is CASSGDITYEQYF. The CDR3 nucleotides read TGTGCCAGCAGTGGGGACATTACCTACGAGCAGTACTTC.

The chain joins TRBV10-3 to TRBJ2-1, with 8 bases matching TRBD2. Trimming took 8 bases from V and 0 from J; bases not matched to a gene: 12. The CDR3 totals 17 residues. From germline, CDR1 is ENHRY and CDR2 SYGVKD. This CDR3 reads CAIRAGEGSVSYNEQFF. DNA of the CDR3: TGTGCCATCCGAGCGGGAGAAGGTTCGGTCTCCTACAATGAGCAGTTCTTC.

CDR3 in amino acids: CASSRGVEQFF. The CDR3 nucleotides are TGTGCCAGCAGCCGGGGGGTTGAGCAGTTCTTC. The rearrangement links TRBV7-2 to TRBJ2-1, with TRBD2 matching 7 bases. The germline V gene has CDR1 SGHTA and CDR2 FQGNSA. The trim removed 5 bases at V and 9 bases at J, leaving 1 base unmatched. This CDR3 has 11 amino acids.

The CDR3: CASSLRQGLDTQYF. The CDR3 coding sequence is TGTGCCAGCAGCTTGCGGCAGGGTTTAGATACGCAGTATTTT. The V gene is TRBV5-4, the J gene TRBJ2-3; possible D gene TRBD1, 5 bases. The V gene's germline CDR1 is SGHNT and CDR2 YYREEE (reference sequence). CDR3 size: 14 residues. Trimming removed 1 base from V and 5 bases from J, with 11 bases in between.

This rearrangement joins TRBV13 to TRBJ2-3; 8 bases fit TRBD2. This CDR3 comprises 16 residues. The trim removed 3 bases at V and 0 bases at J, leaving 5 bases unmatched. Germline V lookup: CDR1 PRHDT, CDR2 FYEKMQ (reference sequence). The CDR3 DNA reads TGTGCCAGCAGCTTGAGGGCGGGAGGCAGCACAGATACGCAGTATTTT. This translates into CASSLRAGGSTDTQYF.

CDR3 region: CASSESLEGTANSYEQYF. As DNA, the CDR3 is TGCGCCAGCAGTGAGTCACTCGAGGGGACAGCCAACTCCTACGAGCAGTACTTC. The V call is TRBV10-2, the J call TRBJ2-5, with 7 bases lining up with TRBD1. Matching the DNA end better, TRBJ2-7 makes the J call doubtful. The CDR3 length is 18 residues. The germline CDR1 and CDR2 sequences are WSHSY and SAAADI.

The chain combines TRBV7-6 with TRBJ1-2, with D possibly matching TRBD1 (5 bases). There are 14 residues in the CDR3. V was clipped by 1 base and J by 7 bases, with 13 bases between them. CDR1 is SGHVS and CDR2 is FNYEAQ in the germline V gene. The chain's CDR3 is CASSLGWGDGGYTF. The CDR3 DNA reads TGTGCCAGCAGCTTAGGATGGGGGGATGGTGGCTACACCTTC.

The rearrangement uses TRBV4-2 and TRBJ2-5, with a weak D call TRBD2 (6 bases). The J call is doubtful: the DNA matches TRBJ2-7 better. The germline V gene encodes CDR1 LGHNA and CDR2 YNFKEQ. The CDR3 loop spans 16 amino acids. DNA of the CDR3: TGTGCCAGCAGCCAAGCTACGGGGGTATCCTCCTACGAGCAGTACTTC. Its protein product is CASSQATGVSSYEQYF.